This T cell receptor (beta chain) was observed in a study of blood T cell repertoires in COVID-19. Study details: Sample material is recorded as cDNA or gDNA derived from T cells, B-cell-depleted T cells, or PBMCs.

TCRdb keeps only in-frame clones here, not all; method: immunoSEQ multiplex PCR. Among under 200,000 clones, about four fifths were seen once, and the ten largest hold around 3.7%. Those who participated ranged in age from roughly 18 to 95 years and resided in 24 US areas. This clone was seen once. The germline V gene has CDR1 SGHTA and CDR2 FQGNSA. J gave up 6 bases and V 0 bases, and 9 bases lay outside the gene matches. CDR3 length equals 18 residues. The sequencing input was PBMCs or T cells enriched from blood (not recorded which). V gene TRBV7-2 combines with J gene TRBJ2-3, with 13 bases identical to TRBD2. The origin of this receptor is a woman aged 55-69 years who had recovered from COVID-19. The DNA of the CDR3 is TGTGCCAGCAGCTTAGCGAGACTAGCGGGGGGCCGTTGGGATACGCAGTATTTT. Translation gives CASSLARLAGGRWDTQYF. Together with reference TRBV7-2 and TRBJ2-3, the CDR3 gives the full variable domain: GAGVSQSPSNKVTEKGKDVELRCDPISGHTALYWYRQSLGQGLEFLIYFQGNSAPDKSGLPSDRFSAERTGGSVSTLTIQRTQQEDSAVYLCASSLARLAGGRWDTQYFGPGTRLTVL.